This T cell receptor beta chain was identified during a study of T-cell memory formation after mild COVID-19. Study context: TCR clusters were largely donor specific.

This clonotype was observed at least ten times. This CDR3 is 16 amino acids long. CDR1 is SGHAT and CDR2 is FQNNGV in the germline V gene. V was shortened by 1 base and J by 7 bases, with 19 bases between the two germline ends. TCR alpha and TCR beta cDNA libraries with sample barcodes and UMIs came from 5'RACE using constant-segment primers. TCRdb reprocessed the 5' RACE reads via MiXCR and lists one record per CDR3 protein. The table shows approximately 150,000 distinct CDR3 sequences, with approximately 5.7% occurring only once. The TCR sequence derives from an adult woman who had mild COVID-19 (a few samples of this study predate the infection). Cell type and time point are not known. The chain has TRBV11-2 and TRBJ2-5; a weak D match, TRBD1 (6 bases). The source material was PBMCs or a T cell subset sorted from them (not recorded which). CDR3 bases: TGTGCCAGCAGCTTAGGTGGCAGGGGAATCCCGGGGACCCAGTACTTC. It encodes CASSLGGRGIPGTQYF. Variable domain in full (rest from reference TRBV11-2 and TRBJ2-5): EAGVAQSPRYKIIEKRQSVAFWCNPISGHATLYWYQQILGQGPKLLIQFQNNGVVDDSQLPKDRFSAERLKGVDSTLKIQPAKLEDSAVYLCASSLGGRGIPGTQYFGPGTRLLVL.